Listed here are 26 T cell receptor beta chains from one sample, sequenced in a study of T cells after yellow fever vaccination. From the 5' RACE reads, TCRdb called clonotypes with MiXCR, one entry per CDR3 protein. The sample lists more than 20,000 distinct CDR3 sequences; around 5.5% were seen once. Sequencing was performed on PBMCs, either bulk or a sorted T-cell subset (CD4+, CD8+, memory, or dextramer-sorted; not recorded which), taken 15 days after the yellow fever booster vaccination. The receptors stem from a man aged 30 to 39 who received the YFV17D yellow fever vaccine.

This clonotype was found many times. This sequence joins TRBV10-3 and TRBJ2-3, with TRBD2 matching 11 bases. The CDR3 length is 15 residues. The germline CDR1 and CDR2 sequences are ENHRY and SYGVKD. The junction had 5 bases not matched to a gene; V was cut back by 3 bases and J by 6 bases. The CDR3 is CAISDSGRAGDTQYF. DNA of the CDR3: TGTGCCATCAGTGATAGCGGGAGGGCCGGTGATACGCAGTATTTT.

This clonotype was counted ten times or more. The chain recombines TRBV24-1 with TRBJ2-2, with 11 bases aligning to TRBD1. Trimming at V came to 1 base and at J to 5 bases, leaving 8 bases not matched to a gene. Per germline, CDR1 KGHDR and CDR2 SFDVKD. The CDR3 covers 18 residues. CDR3 nucleotide sequence: TGTGCCACCAGTGATTTACGACCGGGACAGGGGGAGACCGGGGAGCTGTTTTTT. Protein sequence: CATSDLRPGQGETGELFF.

This clonotype was counted many times. V usage is TRBV6-5 and J usage is TRBJ2-7; no clear D gene. Germline assignment: CDR1 MNHEY and CDR2 SVGAGI. V was clipped by 2 bases and J by 7 bases, with 6 bases between them. The CDR3 sequence is 11 residues long. CDR3 bases: TGTGCCAGCAGTTACCTCGCTGAGCAGTACTTC. Its protein product is CASSYLAEQYF.

This clonotype was observed a handful of times. The chain uses TRBV28 and TRBJ1-1, with a possible D match to TRBD1 (5 bases). The germline V gene encodes CDR1 MDHEN and CDR2 SYDVKM. V dropped 5 bases and J dropped 1 base, with 14 bases sitting between them. The CDR3 runs to 15 residues. The CDR3 is CASSVIGAGNTEAFF. Written as DNA, the CDR3 is TGTGCCAGCAGTGTTATAGGGGCCGGGAACACTGAAGCTTTCTTT.

Ten or more counts support this clonotype. This chain connects TRBV6-1 to TRBJ1-5; possible D gene TRBD1, 5 bases. Trimming stripped 4 bases from V and 3 bases from J, with 10 bases between. CDR1 and CDR2 (germline): MNHNS, SASEGT. The CDR3 runs to 14 residues. The CDR3 DNA reads as TGTGCCAGCAGTGTCCAGGGTTTCAATCAGCCCCAGCATTTT. The encoded protein is CASSVQGFNQPQHF.

This clonotype was seen many times. This rearrangement joins TRBV7-2 to TRBJ2-1; 8 bases line up with TRBD1. The length of the CDR3 is 16 residues. Germline V lookup: CDR1 SGHTA, CDR2 FQGNSA. The J segment lost 2 bases and the V segment lost 5 bases, leaving 8 bases of the junction unmatched. CDR3 loop: CASSTHRGSTYNEQFF. The CDR3, as DNA: TGTGCCAGCAGCACCCACAGGGGGTCAACCTACAATGAGCAGTTCTTC.

Many counts were recorded for this clonotype. The chain has TRBV14 and TRBJ2-5, with 7 bases fitting TRBD2. The germline V gene has CDR1 SGHDN and CDR2 FVKESK. V shed 4 bases, J shed 7 bases, and the junction held 6 bases outside the gene matches. The CDR3 totals 13 residues. CDR3 sequence reads: CASSRRLARTQYF. In DNA form, the CDR3 reads TGTGCCAGCAGCCGACGACTAGCAAGGACCCAGTACTTC.

Ten or more counts support this clonotype. The chain links TRBV28 to TRBJ1-4, with 11 bases identical to TRBD1. The J segment lost 8 bases and the V segment lost 10 bases, leaving 9 bases of the junction unmatched. The CDR3 is 14 residues long. Germline CDR1 MDHEN, CDR2 SYDVKM. This CDR3 is CATRDRGSVEKLFF. The CDR3 bases are TGTGCCACTAGGGACAGGGGGTCGGTAGAAAAACTGTTTTTT.

This clonotype was detected ten times or more. V and J are TRBV6-2 or TRBV6-3 and TRBJ2-7; D gene ambiguous. There are 11 residues in the CDR3. V was cut by 6 bases and J by 6 bases, with 9 bases left in between. Germline CDR1 reads MNHEY; CDR2 reads SVGEGT. The CDR3 reads CASSPLFEQYF. CDR3 nucleotide sequence: TGTGCCAGCAGCCCCCTTTTCGAGCAGTACTTC.

In this sample, this clonotype turned up many times. The chain combines TRBV3-1 with TRBJ2-1, with 11 bases identical to TRBD2. CDR3 length: 19 residues. Trimming took 6 bases from V and 4 from J; bases not matched to a gene: 17. Germline loops: CDR1 LGHDT, CDR2 YNNKEL (reference sequence). Written as DNA, the CDR3 is TGTGCCAGCAGGCCAAGGGTAGCGGTGGGACTAGCGGCTTACAATGAGCAGTTCTTC. Its protein product is CASRPRVAVGLAAYNEQFF.

A remark on this clonotype: This sequence may be a read error, since a much larger clone differs from it by one base. The V call is TRBV7-9, the J call TRBJ1-1; TRBD1 might be the D (6 bases). Germline V gene sequence: CDR1 SEHNR, CDR2 FQNEAQ (reference sequence). The CDR3 is 16 residues long. CDR3 in amino acids: CASTYAGGATSTEDFF. In nucleotides, the CDR3 is TGTGCCAGCACCTACGCGGGGGGCGCCACCTCCACTGAAGATTTCTTT. Combining the CDR3 with reference TRBV7-9 and TRBJ1-1 gives the whole variable domain DTGVSQNPRHKITKRGQNVTFRCDPISEHNRLYWYRQTLGQGPEFLTYFQNEAQLEKSRLLSDRFSAERPKGSFSTLEIQRTEQGDSAMYLCASTYAGGATSTEDFFGQGTRLTVV.

This clonotype is labeled as medium-sized. V and J are TRBV7-2 and TRBJ2-3, with D uncertain. The CDR3 length is 15 residues. V was shortened by 1 base and J by 0 bases, with 8 bases between the two germline ends. CDR1 SGHTA and CDR2 FQGNSA come from the germline V gene. The CDR3 DNA sequence: TGTGCCAGCAGCTTAGTGGTTGGGAGCACAGATACGCAGTATTTT. This translates into CASSLVVGSTDTQYF.

This clonotype has a count of ten or more. The chain uses TRBV7-9 and TRBJ2-1; weak D call: TRBD1 (5 bases). Trimming took off 1 base at V and 9 bases at J, with 16 bases between the two ends. Germline CDR1 reads SEHNR; CDR2 reads FQNEAQ (reference sequence). This CDR3 spans 15 amino acids. The chain's CDR3 is CASSLGGAYGSEQFF. DNA for the CDR3: TGTGCCAGCAGCTTAGGTGGGGCCTACGGAAGTGAGCAGTTCTTC.

This clonotype was counted between two and nine times. The rearrangement uses TRBV5-4 and TRBJ2-1, with TRBD2 matching 8 bases. The CDR3 length is 15 residues. Per germline, CDR1 SGHNT and CDR2 YYREEE (reference sequence). Trimming cost V 4 bases and J 4 bases; bases outside gene matches: 7. CDR3 DNA sequence: TGTGCCAGCAGCAAAAGCGGGAGCGGATACAATGAGCAGTTCTTC. This codes for CASSKSGSGYNEQFF. Complete variable domain (other parts from reference TRBV5-4 and TRBJ2-1): ETGVTQSPTHLIKTRGQQVTLRCSSQSGHNTVSWYQQALGQGPQFIFQYYREEENGRGNFPPRFSGLQFPNYSSELNVNALELDDSALYLCASSKSGSGYNEQFFGPGTRLTVL.

This clonotype was recorded at least ten times. The chain recombines TRBV12-5 with TRBJ2-1; D call uncertain. The germline V and J ends were trimmed by 6 bases and 5 bases, with 5 bases remaining between them. Germline V gene lookup returns CDR1 LGHNT and CDR2 FRNRAP. CDR3 length equals 11 residues. CDR3 bases: TGTGCTAGTGGCCTCCACAATGAGCAGTTCTTC. Protein product: CASGLHNEQFF.

This clonotype was recorded many times. The chain combines TRBV5-6 with TRBJ2-3; the match to TRBD2 covers 8 bases. The V and J ends lost 0 bases and 7 bases, in that order; junction bases with no gene match: 4. The CDR3 contains 14 residues. Germline CDR1 is SGHDT and CDR2 is YYEEEE. CDR3 bases: TGTGCCAGCAGCTTGGGGGTAGCGGGAAATACGCAGTATTTT. Its translation: CASSLGVAGNTQYF.

This clonotype occurred once. With a much larger clone just one base away, this may be a read error. This chain connects TRBV3-1 to TRBJ1-4; D is ambiguous. The CDR3 has 16 residues. CDR1 is LGHDT and CDR2 is YNNKEL in the germline V gene (reference sequence). CDR3 bases: TGTGACAGCAGCCAAGATCTTGACACCGGGAGTGAAAAACTGTTTTTT. Residues: CDSSQDLDTGSEKLFF.

This clonotype was observed many times. The J gene is TRBJ2-3, the V gene TRBV24-1; TRBD2 might be the D (6 bases). The germline V gene encodes CDR1 KGHDR and CDR2 SFDVKD. The CDR3 contains 13 residues. V gave up 4 bases and J gave up 4 bases, with 8 bases separating them. The CDR3 loop is CATSESGADTQYF. As DNA, the CDR3 is TGTGCCACCAGTGAATCGGGGGCAGATACGCAGTATTTT.

At least ten counts were recorded for this clonotype. The rearrangement joins TRBV5-1 to TRBJ2-1; 16 nucleotides agree with TRBD2. The V gene end was trimmed by 3 bases and the J gene end by 7 bases; junction bases not matched to a gene: 4. The CDR3 totals 16 residues. Germline CDR1 and CDR2: SGHRS and YFSETQ. The CDR3 is CASSSGTSGRGNEQFF. The CDR3 nucleotides read TGCGCCAGCAGCTCCGGGACTAGCGGGAGGGGGAATGAGCAGTTCTTC.

The table lists this clonotype with many counts. This chain uses TRBV6-1 with TRBJ2-6; 7 bases are a match to TRBD1. The CDR3 covers 17 residues. After removal of 6 bases from V and 0 bases from J, the junction contained 8 bases not matched to a gene. The germline V gene encodes CDR1 MNHNS and CDR2 SASEGT. CDR3 in DNA: TGTGCCAGCAGCGTACAGGGGTTTAGCTCTGGGGCCAACGTCCTGACTTTC. Translation: CASSVQGFSSGANVLTF.

This clonotype was counted at least ten times. The chain carries TRBV18 and TRBJ2-5; TRBD2 matches at 12 bases. J lost 4 bases, V lost 10 bases, and 4 bases had no gene match. The CDR3 runs 13 residues. The V gene's germline CDR1 is KGHSH and CDR2 LQKENI. CDR3: CATLGLAGETQYF. The CDR3 nucleotides read TGTGCCACCCTGGGACTAGCGGGAGAGACCCAGTACTTC.

This clonotype came up many times. This chain connects TRBV28 to TRBJ1-2, with 9 bases that match TRBD1. CDR1 is MDHEN, CDR2 SYDVKM, per germline. J gave up 7 bases and V 5 bases, and 5 bases lay outside the gene matches. The CDR3 consists of 13 residues. The CDR3: CASSTGGAVGYTF. CDR3 nucleotide sequence: TGTGCCAGCAGTACAGGGGGCGCGGTTGGCTACACCTTC.

Comments on this clonotype: This may be a read error, as it is one base from a much larger clone. V usage is TRBV7-8 and J usage is TRBJ2-5; 7 bases agree with TRBD1. The CDR3 runs to 14 residues. The germline CDR1 and CDR2 sequences are SGHVS and FQNEAQ. The CDR3 reads CATSLLGQEETQYF. DNA for the CDR3: TGTGCCACCAGCTTACTCGGACAGGAAGAGACCCAGTACTTC.

The chain recombines TRBV9 with TRBJ2-1, with unresolved D. V was pared by 4 bases and J by 10 bases, with 15 bases between. This CDR3 has 13 amino acids. CDR1 is SGDLS, CDR2 YYNGEE, per germline. The CDR3 nucleotides are TGTGCCAGCAGCCCAACCTCTAATGCCGAGCAGTTCTTC. Protein sequence: CASSPTSNAEQFF.

This clonotype was picked up many times. The rearrangement links TRBV5-1 to TRBJ2-7, with 7 positions matching TRBD1. Germline-derived CDR1 and CDR2 are SGHRS and YFSETQ. The CDR3 consists of 15 residues. The V gene end was trimmed by 3 bases and the J gene end by 4 bases; junction bases not matched to a gene: 10. The DNA for the CDR3 is TGCGCCAGCAGCTCCCTGGGGCAGGGGGTTTACGAGCAGTACTTC. Residues: CASSSLGQGVYEQYF.

This clonotype was recorded many times. The V and J genes are TRBV29-1 and TRBJ2-6; D possibly matches TRBD1 or TRBD2 (5 bases each). CDR3 length equals 15 residues. Germline CDR1 is SQVTM and CDR2 is ANQGSEA. V lost 3 bases and J lost 1, with 10 bases in between. DNA for the CDR3: TGCAGCGTTGAGTCTGGGGGATCTGGGGCCAACGTCCTGACTTTC. Translated, it gives CSVESGGSGANVLTF.